These T cell receptor beta chains were read from a single sample in a study of T-cell memory formation after mild COVID-19. TCRdb reanalysed the 5' RACE reads using MiXCR and keeps one entry per CDR3 protein. The data show 560,000 or so distinct CDR3 sequences, around 15% seen once. Sequencing was done on a sample of PBMCs or a T cell subset sorted from them (not recorded which). The receptor set was obtained from an adult woman who had mild COVID-19 (a few samples of this study predate the infection). Cell type and time point are not known. The conserved cysteine and the conserved F or W are not part of the CDR3 here. D genes are given only for firm matches.

len,j_gene,d_gene,v_gene,CDR3aa
10,TRBJ1-5,-,TRBV12-3/TRBV12-4,AIIEGSQPQH
10,TRBJ1-2,-,TRBV5-1,ASSSQGAGYT
17,TRBJ2-1,-,TRBV5-1,ASSLGGAVSVPTYNEQF
14,TRBJ2-3,TRBD2,TRBV27,ASSLEYLADPDTQY
15,TRBJ2-1,TRBD2,TRBV5-4,ASSWTSGAGGYNEQF
12,TRBJ2-7,TRBD1,TRBV10-3,AVNAGKAGGEQY
10,TRBJ2-3,TRBD2,TRBV5-6,ASSKGTNTQY
14,TRBJ2-1,TRBD2,TRBV5-1,ASSAGYSGSGDEQF
11,TRBJ2-1,TRBD1,TRBV5-6,ASSVTGTGEQF
11,TRBJ2-7,-,TRBV5-1,ASSLLPTYEQY
12,TRBJ1-5,TRBD1,TRBV30,AWSATGDGQPQH
13,TRBJ2-1,TRBD2,TRBV7-6,ASSLGLAGDVEQF
14,TRBJ2-1,-,TRBV7-8,ASSRERPGSYNEQF
12,TRBJ2-1,TRBD2,TRBV7-9,ASSFSAGGGEQF
14,TRBJ1-4,TRBD1,TRBV20-1,SASVAGQGGKGKLF
11,TRBJ2-3,-,TRBV7-9,ASSSGTTDTQY
14,TRBJ1-5,TRBD1,TRBV19,ASSPTGGRRNQPQH
13,TRBJ2-7,-,TRBV21-1,ASSKISGSFYEQY
13,TRBJ2-1,-,TRBV7-8,ASSLDPHRGNEQF
13,TRBJ2-1,TRBD1,TRBV7-9,ASSFGQGLNNEQF
12,TRBJ1-1,-,TRBV18,ASSPRGPEGEAF
12,TRBJ1-1,-,TRBV5-1,ASSTVTSNTEAF